The T cell receptor (beta chain) under discussion was sequenced for a study of radiotherapy plus CTLA-4 blockade in lung cancer. Germline lookup yields CDR1 SGDLS and CDR2 YYNGEE. Unmatched junction bases numbered 7, after V lost 4 bases and J lost 7 bases. This CDR3 is built from 14 residues. This clone has a single count. Measured with immunoSEQ multiplex PCR; TCRdb has only the in-frame clones, and not every one. The sample has 78,000 or so clones, around 87% seen once. J is TRBJ2-1 and V is TRBV9, with 8 bases aligning to TRBD1. Source: peripheral blood, taken from a patient treated with radiotherapy plus ipilimumab. This clonotype originated in a human donor with non-small cell lung cancer who had stable disease on radiotherapy plus ipilimumab. CDR3 region: CASSPGGENNEQFF. CDR3 nucleotides: TGTGCCAGCAGCCCAGGGGGCGAGAATAATGAGCAGTTCTTC.